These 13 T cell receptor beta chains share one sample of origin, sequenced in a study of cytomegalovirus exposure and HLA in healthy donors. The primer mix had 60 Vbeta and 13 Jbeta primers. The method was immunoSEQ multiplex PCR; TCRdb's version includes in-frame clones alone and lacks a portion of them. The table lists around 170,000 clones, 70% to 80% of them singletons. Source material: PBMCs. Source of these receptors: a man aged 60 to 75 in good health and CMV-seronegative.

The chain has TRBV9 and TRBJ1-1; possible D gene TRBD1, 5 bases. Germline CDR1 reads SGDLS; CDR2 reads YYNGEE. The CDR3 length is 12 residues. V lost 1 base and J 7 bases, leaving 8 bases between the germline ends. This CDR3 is CASSVYQGEAFF. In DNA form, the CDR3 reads TGTGCCAGCAGCGTATACCAGGGTGAAGCTTTCTTT.

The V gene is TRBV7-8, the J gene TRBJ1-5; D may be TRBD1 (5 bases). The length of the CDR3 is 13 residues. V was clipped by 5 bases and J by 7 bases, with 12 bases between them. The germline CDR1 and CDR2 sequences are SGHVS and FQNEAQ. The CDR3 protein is CASSLGPGQPQHF. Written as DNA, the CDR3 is TGTGCCAGCAGCCTGGGGCCTGGCCAGCCCCAGCATTTT.

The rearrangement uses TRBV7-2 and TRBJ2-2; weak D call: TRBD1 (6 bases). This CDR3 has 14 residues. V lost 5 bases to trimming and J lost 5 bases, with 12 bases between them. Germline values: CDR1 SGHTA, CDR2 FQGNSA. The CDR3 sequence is CASSEGTKTGELFF. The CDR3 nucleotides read TGTGCCAGCAGCGAGGGGACAAAGACCGGGGAGCTGTTTTTT.

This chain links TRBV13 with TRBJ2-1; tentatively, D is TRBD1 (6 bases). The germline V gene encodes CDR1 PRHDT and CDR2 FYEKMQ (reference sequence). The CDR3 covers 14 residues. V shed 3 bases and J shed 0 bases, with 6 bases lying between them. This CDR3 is CASSLTGSYNEQFF. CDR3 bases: TGTGCCAGCAGCTTGACAGGCTCCTACAATGAGCAGTTCTTC.

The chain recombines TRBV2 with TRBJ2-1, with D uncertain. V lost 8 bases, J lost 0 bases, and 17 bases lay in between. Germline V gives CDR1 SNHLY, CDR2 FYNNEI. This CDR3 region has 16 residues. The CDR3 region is CASELSLRSSYNEQFF. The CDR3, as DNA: TGTGCCAGCGAACTCTCACTTCGGAGCTCCTACAATGAGCAGTTCTTC.

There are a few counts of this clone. The CDR3 DNA is TGTGCCAGCAGCCGCAGGGCCACCGGGGAGCTGTTTTTT. Residues: CASSRRATGELFF. The chain employs TRBV7-9 and TRBJ2-2, with D tentatively TRBD1 (5 bases). CDR1 is SEHNR and CDR2 is FQNEAQ in the germline V gene (reference sequence). The CDR3 has 13 amino acids. Trimming cost V 5 bases and J 4 bases, with 8 bases left between them.

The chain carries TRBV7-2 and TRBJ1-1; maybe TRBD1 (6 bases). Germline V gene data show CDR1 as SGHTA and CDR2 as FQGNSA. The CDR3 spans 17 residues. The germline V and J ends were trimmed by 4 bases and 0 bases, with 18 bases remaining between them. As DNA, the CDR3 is TGTGCCAGCAGCTGGGGTACACCGGGACACTTGAACACTGAAGCTTTCTTT. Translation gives CASSWGTPGHLNTEAFF.

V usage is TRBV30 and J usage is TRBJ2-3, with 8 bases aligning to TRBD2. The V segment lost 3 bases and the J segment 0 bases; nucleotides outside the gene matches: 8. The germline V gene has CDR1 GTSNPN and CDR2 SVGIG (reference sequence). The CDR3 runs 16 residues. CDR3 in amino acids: CAWRLQGLGSTDTQYF. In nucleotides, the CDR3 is TGTGCCTGGAGATTACAGGGACTAGGGAGCACAGATACGCAGTATTTT.

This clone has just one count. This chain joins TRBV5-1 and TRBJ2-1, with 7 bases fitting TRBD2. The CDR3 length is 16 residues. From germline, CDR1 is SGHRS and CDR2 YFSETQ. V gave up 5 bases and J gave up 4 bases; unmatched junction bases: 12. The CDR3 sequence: CASSSTGGNSYNEQFF. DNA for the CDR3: TGCGCCAGCAGTTCGACCGGGGGGAATTCGTACAATGAGCAGTTCTTC. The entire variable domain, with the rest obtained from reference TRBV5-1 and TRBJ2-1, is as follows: KAGVTQTPRYLIKTRGQQVTLSCSPISGHRSVSWYQQTPGQGLQFLFEYFSETQRNKGNFPGRFSGRQFSNSRSEMNVSTLELGDSALYLCASSSTGGNSYNEQFFGPGTRLTVL.

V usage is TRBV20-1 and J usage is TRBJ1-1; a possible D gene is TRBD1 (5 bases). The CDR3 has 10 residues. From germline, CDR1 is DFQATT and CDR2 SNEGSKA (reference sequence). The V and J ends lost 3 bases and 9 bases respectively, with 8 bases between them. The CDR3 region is CSASGGKAFF. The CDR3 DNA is TGCAGTGCTAGTGGGGGGAAAGCTTTCTTT.

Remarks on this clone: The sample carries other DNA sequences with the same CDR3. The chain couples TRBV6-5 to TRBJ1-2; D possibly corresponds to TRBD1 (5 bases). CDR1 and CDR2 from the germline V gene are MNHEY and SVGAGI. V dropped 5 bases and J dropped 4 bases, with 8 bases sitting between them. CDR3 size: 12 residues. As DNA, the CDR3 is TGTGCCAGCAGTCGCGACAGCTATGGCTACACCTTC. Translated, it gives CASSRDSYGYTF.

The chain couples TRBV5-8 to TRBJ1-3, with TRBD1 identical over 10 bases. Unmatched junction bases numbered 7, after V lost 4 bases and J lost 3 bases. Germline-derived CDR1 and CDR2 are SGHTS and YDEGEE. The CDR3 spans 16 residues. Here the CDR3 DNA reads TGTGCCAGCAGCCCGGGGGGACAGGGGTATGGAAACACCATATATTTT. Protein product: CASSPGGQGYGNTIYF.

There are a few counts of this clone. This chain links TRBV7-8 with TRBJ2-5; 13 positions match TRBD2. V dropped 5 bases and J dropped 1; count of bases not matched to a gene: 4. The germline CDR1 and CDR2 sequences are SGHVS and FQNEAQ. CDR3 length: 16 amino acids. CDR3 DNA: TGTGCCAGCAGCCCCCGGACTAGCGGGAGCCAAGAGACCCAGTACTTC. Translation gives CASSPRTSGSQETQYF.